These 5 T cell receptor beta chains were sequenced from one sample in a study of blood T cell repertoires in COVID-19. Sequencing used immunoSEQ multiplex PCR; TCRdb keeps in-frame clones, though not all of them. The profile covers tens of thousands of clones, with roughly nine tenths appearing a single time and 6.1% taken by the ten largest. Specimen: peripheral blood. These receptors were taken from a human donor in a cohort sampled during active COVID-19.

This clone was seen once. The chain is built from TRBV29-1 and TRBJ1-4; possibly TRBD1 for D (5 bases). Per the germline V gene, CDR1 is SQVTM and CDR2 is ANQGSEA. CDR3 length equals 13 residues. V shed 7 bases and J shed 3 bases, with 12 bases lying between them. The CDR3 sequence: CSAVDSPNEKLFF. CDR3 nucleotides: TGCAGCGCGGTCGACAGTCCTAATGAAAAACTGTTTTTT.

The chain is built from TRBV9 and TRBJ1-1; D is perhaps TRBD1 (6 bases). V lost 4 bases to trimming and J lost 0 bases, with 13 bases between them. Germline values: CDR1 SGDLS, CDR2 YYNGEE. CDR3 length: 15 amino acids. CDR3 sequence (DNA): TGTGCCAGCAGCCCCCGCGGACAGTTGAACACTGAAGCTTTCTTT. This translates into CASSPRGQLNTEAFF. The full variable domain, in which reference TRBV9 and TRBJ1-1 provide the parts outside the CDR3, is DSGVTQTPKHLITATGQRVTLRCSPRSGDLSVYWYQQSLDQGLQFLIQYYNGEERAKGNILERFSAQQFPDLHSELNLSSLELGDSALYFCASSPRGQLNTEAFFGQGTRLTVV.

Here the CDR3 DNA reads TGTGCCACCGCACTGGTAGTCTATAATTCACCCCTCCACTTT. As protein: CATALVVYNSPLHF. The chain has TRBV6-5 and TRBJ1-6; D is unclear. Germline V gives CDR1 MNHEY, CDR2 SVGAGI. The CDR3 covers 14 residues. Between the trimmed V and J ends, which lost 10 bases and 3 bases, there was a span of 13 bases.

J is TRBJ2-1 and V is TRBV10-3; 9 bases align to TRBD2. CDR1 ENHRY and CDR2 SYGVKD come from the germline V gene. CDR3 length: 14 residues. V lost 7 bases and J lost 0; bases outside the gene matches: 1. CDR3 sequence reads: CAIKAGGSYNEQFF. Here the CDR3 DNA reads TGTGCCATCAAAGCGGGGGGCTCCTACAATGAGCAGTTCTTC.

This clone was seen only once. This chain connects TRBV10-3 to TRBJ2-7, with 8 bases that match TRBD1. J lost 2 bases, V lost 10 bases, and 4 bases had no gene match. The CDR3 totals 12 residues. Germline-derived CDR1 and CDR2 are ENHRY and SYGVKD. The CDR3: CATRQGTYEQYF. CDR3 DNA sequence: TGTGCCACCCGACAGGGGACCTACGAGCAGTACTTC.